This is a list of T cell receptor beta chains from one sample in a study of T cells in Graves' hyperthyroidism and ophthalmopathy. One entry per CDR3 protein results from TCRdb running MiXCR on the multiplex PCR reads. Of hundreds of thousands of distinct CDR3 sequences listed, about 15% are singletons. Material: blood. The origin of the receptors is a woman aged 25-40 years with Graves' hyperthyroidism. Each CDR3 is given with its conserved first and last residue. D genes are given only for firm matches. Expanded clones get a size class; other rows say once, few or many, or leave the size out.

d_call: TRBD2; j_call: TRBJ2-7; clone_size: many; v_call: TRBV12-3/TRBV12-4; cdr3_aa: CASSPIPGGPYEQYF; cdr3_nt: TGTGCCAGCAGCCCGATACCGGGAGGGCCTTACGAGCAGTACTTC
d_call: TRBD1; j_call: TRBJ1-1; clone_size: -; v_call: TRBV18; cdr3_aa: CASSPPTGVNTEAFF; cdr3_nt: TGTGCCAGCTCACCACCCACAGGGGTGAACACTGAAGCTTTCTTT
d_call: TRBD1; j_call: TRBJ2-3; clone_size: -; v_call: TRBV6-1; cdr3_aa: CASSPGQVWADTQYF; cdr3_nt: TGTGCCAGCAGCCCGGGACAGGTATGGGCAGATACGCAGTATTTT
d_call: -; j_call: TRBJ1-5; clone_size: few; v_call: TRBV4-1; cdr3_aa: CASSHLPAGLRGNQPQHF; cdr3_nt: TGCGCCAGCAGCCACTTACCAGCCGGATTGAGGGGGAATCAGCCCCAGCATTTT
d_call: -; j_call: TRBJ2-3; clone_size: -; v_call: TRBV7-3; cdr3_aa: CASSPQEGDTQYF; cdr3_nt: TGTGCCAGCAGCCCCCAAGAAGGAGATACGCAGTATTTT
d_call: -; j_call: TRBJ2-1; clone_size: few; v_call: TRBV10-3; cdr3_aa: CAISDQYYNEQFF; cdr3_nt: TGTGCCATCAGTGATCAATACTACAATGAGCAGTTCTTC
d_call: -; j_call: TRBJ1-2; clone_size: -; v_call: TRBV29-1; cdr3_aa: CSVVRQNYGYTF; cdr3_nt: TGCAGCGTTGTCCGCCAGAACTATGGCTACACCTTC
d_call: -; j_call: TRBJ1-2; clone_size: few; v_call: TRBV28; cdr3_aa: CASSLNEVYYGYTF; cdr3_nt: TGTGCCAGCAGTTTGAATGAAGTCTATTATGGCTACACCTTC
d_call: -; j_call: TRBJ2-7; clone_size: -; v_call: TRBV6-1; cdr3_aa: CASRDGTHEQYF; cdr3_nt: TGTGCCAGCAGGGACGGGACACACGAGCAGTACTTC
d_call: TRBD2; j_call: TRBJ2-3; clone_size: few; v_call: TRBV7-3; cdr3_aa: CASSLFAGGDTQYF; cdr3_nt: TGTGCCAGCAGCTTGTTTGCGGGAGGGGATACGCAGTATTTT
d_call: -; j_call: TRBJ2-2; clone_size: many; v_call: TRBV5-1; cdr3_aa: CASSSTSVNTGELFF; cdr3_nt: TGCGCCAGCAGCAGCACTAGTGTGAACACCGGGGAGCTGTTTTTT
d_call: -; j_call: TRBJ2-7; clone_size: -; v_call: TRBV6-1; cdr3_aa: CASSLGSHENYEQYF; cdr3_nt: TGTGCCAGCAGTTTAGGGTCCCACGAAAACTACGAGCAGTACTTC
d_call: -; j_call: TRBJ2-5; clone_size: -; v_call: TRBV5-6; cdr3_aa: CASSLKGWETQYF; cdr3_nt: TGTGCCAGCAGCTTGAAGGGGTGGGAGACCCAGTACTTC
d_call: -; j_call: TRBJ2-2; clone_size: -; v_call: TRBV4-1; cdr3_aa: CASSQRRQAGELFF; cdr3_nt: TGCGCCAGCAGCCAACGACGCCAGGCCGGGGAGCTGTTTTTT
d_call: -; j_call: TRBJ2-7; clone_size: few; v_call: TRBV7-2; cdr3_aa: CASTKGQAAAYEQCF; cdr3_nt: TGTGCCAGCACCAAAGGGCAGGCTGCGGCCTACGAGCAGTGCTTC
d_call: -; j_call: TRBJ1-5; clone_size: many; v_call: TRBV20-1; cdr3_aa: CSARDGPSREGYQPQHF; cdr3_nt: TGCAGTGCTAGAGATGGCCCGTCCAGGGAGGGGTATCAGCCCCAGCATTTT
d_call: -; j_call: TRBJ2-5; clone_size: few; v_call: TRBV3-1; cdr3_aa: CASSRGPSDHQETQYF; cdr3_nt: TGTGCCAGCAGCCGAGGTCCTAGCGACCACCAAGAGACCCAGTACTTC
d_call: -; j_call: TRBJ1-2; clone_size: -; v_call: TRBV6-1; cdr3_aa: CASSPRINYGYTF; cdr3_nt: TGTGCCAGCAGTCCGCGGATTAACTATGGCTACACCTTC
d_call: TRBD2; j_call: TRBJ2-5; clone_size: -; v_call: TRBV7-3; cdr3_aa: CASRAGVGFQETQYF; cdr3_nt: TGTGCCAGCAGGGCGGGAGTTGGGTTTCAAGAGACCCAGTACTTC
d_call: TRBD2; j_call: TRBJ2-7; clone_size: few; v_call: TRBV9; cdr3_aa: CASSVVGSGSNEQYF; cdr3_nt: TGTGCCAGCAGCGTAGTAGGTAGCGGGAGTAACGAGCAGTACTTC
d_call: -; j_call: TRBJ2-5; clone_size: many; v_call: TRBV7-2; cdr3_aa: CASSFRAETQYF; cdr3_nt: TGTGCCAGCAGCTTTCGGGCTGAGACCCAGTACTTC
d_call: -; j_call: TRBJ2-1; clone_size: many; v_call: TRBV7-9; cdr3_aa: CASSGRGGHQSSYNEQFF; cdr3_nt: TGTGCCAGCAGCGGTAGGGGGGGGCACCAGAGCTCCTACAATGAGCAGTTCTTC
d_call: -; j_call: TRBJ2-3; clone_size: many; v_call: TRBV9; cdr3_aa: CASSPRWESADTQYF; cdr3_nt: TGTGCCAGCAGCCCAAGATGGGAGTCAGCGGATACGCAGTATTTT
d_call: TRBD2; j_call: TRBJ2-1; clone_size: many; v_call: TRBV20-1; cdr3_aa: CSARDPRLAVNEQFF; cdr3_nt: TGCAGTGCTAGAGATCCAAGACTAGCGGTCAATGAGCAGTTCTTC
d_call: TRBD2; j_call: TRBJ2-3; clone_size: -; v_call: TRBV20-1; cdr3_aa: CSAMGPTSGSLGTQYF; cdr3_nt: TGCAGTGCTATGGGGCCCACTAGCGGGAGCTTAGGTACGCAGTATTTT
d_call: -; j_call: TRBJ1-5; clone_size: -; v_call: TRBV20-1; cdr3_aa: CSALPGSGKNQPQHF; cdr3_nt: TGCAGTGCTCTTCCGGGCTCCGGAAAGAATCAGCCCCAGCATTTT
d_call: TRBD1; j_call: TRBJ2-2; clone_size: few; v_call: TRBV18; cdr3_aa: CASSPKPGTGATNTGELFF; cdr3_nt: TGTGCCAGCTCACCCAAACCCGGGACAGGGGCCACGAACACCGGGGAGCTGTTTTTT
d_call: -; j_call: TRBJ2-7; clone_size: few; v_call: TRBV19; cdr3_aa: CASSIGSSYEQYF; cdr3_nt: TGTGCCAGTAGTATTGGGAGCTCCTACGAGCAGTACTTC
d_call: -; j_call: TRBJ2-1; clone_size: many; v_call: TRBV7-2; cdr3_aa: CASSPSVVSDEQFF; cdr3_nt: TGTGCCAGCAGCCCGAGCGTTGTTAGCGATGAGCAGTTCTTC
d_call: -; j_call: TRBJ1-5; clone_size: many; v_call: TRBV28; cdr3_aa: CASRFGNQPQHF; cdr3_nt: TGTGCCAGCAGGTTTGGCAATCAGCCCCAGCATTTT
d_call: TRBD1; j_call: TRBJ2-7; clone_size: few; v_call: TRBV6-6; cdr3_aa: CASSYARTGNYEQYF; cdr3_nt: TGTGCCAGCAGTTACGCCAGGACAGGAAACTACGAGCAGTACTTC
d_call: TRBD2; j_call: TRBJ2-7; clone_size: many; v_call: TRBV10-3; cdr3_aa: CAISLAGGPYEQYF; cdr3_nt: TGTGCCATCAGTTTAGCGGGAGGGCCCTACGAGCAGTACTTC
d_call: -; j_call: TRBJ2-5; clone_size: many; v_call: TRBV5-1; cdr3_aa: CASSLVGQETQYF; cdr3_nt: TGTGCCAGCAGTTTAGTGGGACAAGAGACCCAGTACTTC
d_call: -; j_call: TRBJ2-1; clone_size: -; v_call: TRBV29-1; cdr3_aa: CSGGPDNEQFF; cdr3_nt: TGCAGCGGGGGTCCGGACAATGAGCAGTTCTTC
d_call: TRBD2; j_call: TRBJ2-3; clone_size: many; v_call: TRBV28; cdr3_aa: CASSTVAGHTDTQYF; cdr3_nt: TGTGCCAGCAGCACAGTAGCGGGACACACAGATACGCAGTATTTT
d_call: -; j_call: TRBJ1-1; clone_size: many; v_call: TRBV4-1; cdr3_aa: CASSQVIHRGEAFF; cdr3_nt: TGCGCCAGCAGCCAAGTCATACACCGCGGTGAAGCTTTCTTT
d_call: TRBD1; j_call: TRBJ2-7; clone_size: -; v_call: TRBV5-6; cdr3_aa: CASSGRGQGLKQYF; cdr3_nt: TGTGCCAGCAGCGGGCGAGGACAGGGGCTAAAGCAGTACTTC
d_call: -; j_call: TRBJ2-5; clone_size: -; v_call: TRBV11-2; cdr3_aa: CASSNSFHERRETQYF; cdr3_nt: TGTGCCAGCAGCAACTCCTTCCACGAAAGGCGGGAGACCCAGTACTTC
d_call: -; j_call: TRBJ1-5; clone_size: -; v_call: TRBV4-2; cdr3_aa: CASSQEGGESNQPQHF; cdr3_nt: TGTGCCAGCAGCCAAGAAGGGGGGGAGAGCAATCAGCCCCAGCATTTT
d_call: -; j_call: TRBJ2-5; clone_size: -; v_call: TRBV10-1; cdr3_aa: CASSESTAAGETQYF; cdr3_nt: TGCGCCAGCAGTGAGTCTACGGCGGCGGGAGAGACCCAGTACTTC
d_call: TRBD2; j_call: TRBJ2-3; clone_size: many; v_call: TRBV30; cdr3_aa: CAWSLLAAGTDTQYF; cdr3_nt: TGTGCCTGGAGTCTCCTAGCGGCGGGCACAGATACGCAGTATTTT
d_call: TRBD1; j_call: TRBJ2-1; clone_size: few; v_call: TRBV5-6; cdr3_aa: CASSLVGGNNEQFF; cdr3_nt: TGTGCCAGCAGCTTGGTAGGGGGCAACAATGAGCAGTTCTTC
d_call: TRBD2; j_call: TRBJ2-3; clone_size: -; v_call: TRBV20-1; cdr3_aa: CSAREHGRDTDTQYF; cdr3_nt: TGCAGTGCTAGAGAGCACGGGAGGGATACAGATACGCAGTATTTT
d_call: -; j_call: TRBJ2-5; clone_size: many; v_call: TRBV11-2; cdr3_aa: CASSTKGRYQETQYF; cdr3_nt: TGTGCCAGCAGCACAAAGGGACGGTACCAAGAGACCCAGTACTTC